The clone carrying this T cell receptor beta chain was observed many times. The entry originates in a study of T cell repertoires in cytomegalovirus infection. Via MiXCR, TCRdb re-called the reads, giving one row per CDR3 protein. Of approximately 500,000 distinct CDR3 sequences detected, roughly 12% appear once; the ten largest clones hold roughly 10%. Germline V lookup: CDR1 LNHDA, CDR2 SQIVND (reference sequence). The CDR3 totals 14 residues. Trimming shortened V by 3 bases and J by 3 bases, and 12 bases separated the two germline ends. Specimen: PBMCs. The V gene is TRBV19, the J gene TRBJ2-7; D remains ambiguous. The TCR originated in a human donor in good health (CMV status not recorded). Some clones in this sample may be carry-over from other donors' samples. This CDR3 is CASSIPPLHYEQYF. The DNA for the CDR3 is TGTGCCAGTAGTATCCCCCCCCTGCACTACGAGCAGTACTTC.